The 21 T cell receptor beta chains given below trace back to one sample, sequenced in a study of blood T cells in healthy people across ages. Sample-barcoded 5' priming and a J-beta primer mix drove a second PCR of roughly 6 to 12 cycles. TCRdb passed the 5' RACE reads through MiXCR, listing each CDR3 protein once. The sample lists some 930,000 distinct CDR3 sequences; 25% to 35% were seen once. The same specimen was also included in a second study, on T cells of mothers and their children.

The specimen was blood. Receptors were obtained from a woman in her forties in good health.

The chain uses TRBV2 and TRBJ2-2, with 7 bases identical to TRBD1. Germline loops: CDR1 SNHLY, CDR2 FYNNEI. The CDR3 runs 14 residues. V was pared by 4 bases and J by 4 bases, with 3 bases of the junction left unmatched. The CDR3 loop is CASSGQGPTGELFF. CDR3 sequence (DNA): TGTGCCAGCAGTGGACAGGGCCCCACCGGGGAGCTGTTTTTT.

This clonotype was observed a handful of times. This chain connects TRBV20-1 to TRBJ1-2; D ambiguous. The V and J ends lost 1 base and 6 bases respectively, with 12 bases between them. Per the germline V gene, CDR1 is DFQATT and CDR2 is SNEGSKA (reference sequence). CDR3 length: 13 amino acids. The CDR3 DNA reads as TGCAGTGCTAGAGGACCCTTCTTACATGGCTACACCTTC. Its translation: CSARGPFLHGYTF.

This clonotype came up a few times. This chain connects TRBV29-1 to TRBJ2-3; 7 bases map to TRBD1. The junction had 11 bases not matched to a gene; V was cut back by 7 bases and J by 4 bases. Germline loops: CDR1 SQVTM, CDR2 ANQGSEA. The CDR3 consists of 14 residues. The CDR3 coding sequence is TGCAGCGGCTTACCAAACAGGGGACCAGATACGCAGTATTTT. Its protein product is CSGLPNRGPDTQYF.

CDR3 residues: CAGGQGGETQYF. The CDR3 DNA follows: TGTGCCGGCGGGCAGGGAGGGGAGACCCAGTACTTC. The chain combines TRBV30 with TRBJ2-5; 7 nucleotides line up with TRBD2. Germline V CDR1 and CDR2: GTSNPN, SVGIG (reference sequence). The V segment lost 8 bases and the J segment 5 bases; nucleotides outside the gene matches: 8. The CDR3 is made up of 12 amino acids.

V is TRBV2 and J is TRBJ1-5, with unresolved D. This CDR3 is built from 15 residues. With 3 bases removed from V and 4 bases from J, the gap between germline ends came to 13 bases. Germline V gene data show CDR1 as SNHLY and CDR2 as FYNNEI. CDR3 protein: CASSDSGLSNQPQHF. The CDR3, as DNA: TGTGCCAGCAGTGACTCTGGACTGTCGAATCAGCCCCAGCATTTT.

V and J are TRBV2 and TRBJ2-1; 8 positions agree with TRBD2. The CDR3 consists of 14 residues. CDR1 and CDR2 (germline): SNHLY, FYNNEI. V trimming: 11 bases; J trimming: 8 bases; junction bases outside the gene matches: 14. CDR3 region: CAGGLDSQGHEQFF. DNA of the CDR3: TGTGCCGGGGGACTAGATTCCCAGGGTCATGAGCAGTTCTTC.

Ten or more counts support this clonotype. The V and J genes are TRBV29-1 and TRBJ2-7, with no clear D. The CDR3 spans 12 residues. Germline assignment: CDR1 SQVTM and CDR2 ANQGSEA. V lost 5 bases to trimming and J lost 0 bases, with 8 bases between them. CDR3 protein: CSVSESSYEQYF. The CDR3, as DNA: TGCAGCGTTTCAGAGAGCTCCTACGAGCAGTACTTC.

CDR3 sequence reads: CASSPWTGRLDTEAFF. In DNA form, the CDR3 reads TGTGCCAGCAGCCCATGGACAGGGAGGTTGGACACTGAAGCTTTCTTT. This chain joins TRBV3-1 and TRBJ1-1, with TRBD1 matching 8 bases. The CDR3 has 16 amino acids. After removal of 4 bases from V and 3 bases from J, the junction contained 10 bases not matched to a gene. In germline, CDR1 is LGHDT, CDR2 YNNKEL (reference sequence). Supplemented by reference TRBV3-1 and TRBJ1-1, the full variable domain reads DTAVSQTPKYLVTQMGNDKSIKCEQNLGHDTMYWYKQDSKKFLKIMFSYNNKELIINETVPNRFSPKSPDKAHLNLHINSLELGDSAVYFCASSPWTGRLDTEAFFGQGTRLTVV.

The V and J genes are TRBV4-1 and TRBJ2-7, with 9 bases fitting TRBD1. CDR3 length: 14 residues. Unmatched junction bases numbered 8, after V lost 7 bases and J lost 4 bases. Germline CDR1 MGHRA, CDR2 YSYEKL. The CDR3 spells CASTAQGAPYEQYF. CDR3 DNA sequence: TGCGCCAGCACAGCACAGGGGGCGCCGTACGAGCAGTACTTC.

This clonotype was detected a few times. The rearrangement uses TRBV6-1 and TRBJ2-5, with TRBD1 identical over 8 bases. V trimming: 7 bases; J trimming: 3 bases; junction bases outside the gene matches: 10. Germline assignment: CDR1 MNHNS and CDR2 SASEGT. The CDR3 is 15 amino acids. CDR3 sequence (DNA): TGTGCCAGCATACCGTCCAGGGGGCTGGAAGAGACCCAGTACTTC. Amino acid sequence: CASIPSRGLEETQYF.

This clonotype was seen at least ten times. This rearrangement joins TRBV9 to TRBJ2-1; D may be TRBD2 (7 bases). The germline V gene has CDR1 SGDLS and CDR2 YYNGEE. There are 16 residues in the CDR3. V gave up 4 bases and J gave up 6 bases, with 20 bases separating them. The CDR3 loop reads CASSPWGGAVVNEQFF. CDR3 bases: TGTGCCAGCAGCCCCTGGGGGGGGGCCGTTGTCAATGAGCAGTTCTTC.

The chain links TRBV20-1 to TRBJ2-3; the D is unclear. V lost 1 base, J lost 3 bases, and 5 bases lay in between. Germline-derived CDR1 and CDR2 are DFQATT and SNEGSKA (reference sequence). This CDR3 is 12 amino acids long. The CDR3 protein is CSARVATDTQYF. DNA of the CDR3: TGCAGTGCTAGAGTGGCAACAGATACGCAGTATTTT.

This clonotype came up a few times. Possible read error: a much larger clone is one base away. V gene TRBV6-6 combines with J gene TRBJ2-5; TRBD1 aligns across 9 bases. The germline CDR1 and CDR2 sequences are MNHNY and SVGAGI (reference sequence). The trim removed 9 bases at V and 7 bases at J, leaving 6 bases unmatched. CDR3 length equals 12 residues. The CDR3 here is CASGTGRGTQYF. For the CDR3, the DNA is TGTGCCAGTGGGACAGGGAGAGGGACCCAGTACTTC.

This clonotype appeared many times. The chain recombines TRBV7-9 with TRBJ2-7; either TRBD1 or TRBD2 may supply D (5 bases each). Trimming removed 3 bases at V and 6 bases at J, with 9 bases between. This CDR3 has 12 residues. Germline V gives CDR1 SEHNR, CDR2 FQNEAQ (reference sequence). CDR3 sequence: CASSLGRLEQYF. In nucleotides, the CDR3 is TGTGCCAGCAGCTTGGGACGCCTCGAGCAGTACTTC.

In regard to this clonotype: A much larger clone differs by one base, so this may be a read error. The chain joins TRBV7-7 to TRBJ2-1; TRBD1 is a possible D gene (5 bases). The CDR3 is made up of 15 amino acids. In germline, CDR1 is SSHAT, CDR2 FNYEAQ (reference sequence). This CDR3 reads CAGSLTSGLNNEQFF. DNA of the CDR3: TGTGCTGGCAGCTTAACGTCAGGGCTTAACAATGAGCAGTTCTTC.

This sequence joins TRBV6-2 or TRBV6-3 and TRBJ2-5, with D tentatively TRBD1 or TRBD2 (5 bases each). Trimming stripped 0 bases from V and 13 bases from J, with 21 bases between. The V gene's germline CDR1 is MNHEY and CDR2 SVGEGT. The length of the CDR3 is 15 residues. CDR3 region: CASSYSRVGDGKSYF. The CDR3 DNA sequence: TGTGCCAGCAGTTACTCGAGAGTTGGGGACGGAAAATCGTACTTC.

This clonotype has a handful of counts. The V and J genes are TRBV12-3 or TRBV12-4 and TRBJ2-1; the D gene is possibly TRBD2 (7 bases). The CDR3 has 14 residues. The V and J ends lost 6 bases and 7 bases respectively, with 16 bases between them. The CDR3 nucleotides are TGTGCCAGCAGCCCGGGGGGCCAGTTTAATGAGCAGTTCTTC. Translated: CASSPGGQFNEQFF.

This chain uses TRBV12-3 or TRBV12-4 with TRBJ1-5, with D hard to call. V dropped 6 bases and J dropped 1 base, with 7 bases sitting between them. The CDR3 is 13 residues long. CDR3 DNA: TGTGCCAGCAGAATTGAAAGCAATCAGCCCCAGCATTTT. This translates into CASRIESNQPQHF.

This clonotype was seen only a few times. The V and J genes are TRBV4-2 and TRBJ2-7, with 12 bases identical to TRBD1. The J call may not be correct, given that the DNA end is closer to TRBJ2-5. Looked up from germline, CDR1 is LGHNA and CDR2 is YNFKEQ. The CDR3 length is 15 residues. CDR3 in amino acids: CASSGTGGPGETQYF. The CDR3 DNA reads TGTGCCAGCAGCGGGACAGGGGGCCCCGGAGAGACCCAGTACTTC.

V gene TRBV18 combines with J gene TRBJ1-6, with 7 bases that match TRBD1. Germline loops: CDR1 KGHSH, CDR2 LQKENI. This CDR3 is 15 amino acids long. The V segment lost 3 bases and the J segment 7 bases; nucleotides outside the gene matches: 6. The CDR3 loop reads CASSPATGRNSPLHF. In nucleotides, the CDR3 is TGTGCCAGCTCACCGGCGACAGGGCGAAATTCACCCCTCCACTTT.

The chain combines TRBV3-1 with TRBJ2-5; TRBD2 aligns across 8 bases. The DNA matches TRBJ2-1 better at its end, which makes the J call doubtful. The CDR3 consists of 18 residues. Germline V lookup: CDR1 LGHDT, CDR2 YNNKEL (reference sequence). CDR3 region: CASSQETVGTGGRETQFF. The CDR3 DNA reads TGTGCCAGCAGCCAAGAAACAGTGGGGACGGGGGGGCGAGAGACCCAGTTCTTC.